Listed below are T cell receptor beta chains from one sample, sequenced in a study of cytomegalovirus exposure and HLA in healthy donors. This table comes from immunoSEQ multiplex PCR, and its TCRdb copy is limited to in-frame clones, with some not included. The data show 150,000 to 200,000 clones, 75% to 90% seen once. Source material: PBMCs. The receptor set was obtained from a woman aged 18-29 years in good health and CMV-seronegative. The CDR3 runs from the conserved cysteine through the conserved F or W. A D gene is named only where the DNA matches it firmly. Clone size is given for some rows only: seen once, a few or many times, or a class if the clone is expanded.

17	TRBV19	-	TRBD2	TRBJ2-1	CASRPTFGTSGRDEQFF	TGTGCCAGTAGACCAACCTTCGGAACTAGCGGGAGGGATGAGCAGTTCTTC
19	TRBV18	-	TRBD2	TRBJ2-3	CASSPLSSGGTSSTDTQYF	TGTGCCAGCTCACCACTGTCTAGCGGGGGGACCTCTAGCACAGATACGCAGTATTTT
13	TRBV9	-	-	TRBJ2-7	CASSSPSSYEQYF	TGTGCCAGCAGCTCCCCTAGCTCCTACGAGCAGTACTTC
16	TRBV5-4	-	-	TRBJ2-3	CASSLLSGGSTDTQYF	TGTGCCAGCAGCCTACTTAGCGGTGGTAGCACAGATACGCAGTATTTT
15	TRBV6-5	-	TRBD2	TRBJ2-1	CASTPPGGNYNEQFF	TGTGCCAGCACCCCACCGGGGGGGAACTACAATGAGCAGTTCTTC
13	TRBV5-4	-	TRBD1	TRBJ2-5	CASSSTGEETQYF	TGTGCCAGCAGCTCCACAGGGGAAGAGACCCAGTACTTC
13	TRBV19	-	-	TRBJ1-1	CASSIGPTTEAFF	TGTGCCAGTAGTATAGGGCCCACCACTGAAGCTTTCTTT
18	TRBV4-1	once	TRBD2	TRBJ2-7	CASSQDWASGSVSYEQYF	TGCGCCAGCAGCCAAGACTGGGCTAGCGGGAGCGTTTCCTACGAGCAGTACTTC
16	TRBV5-1	-	-	TRBJ2-7	CASSLVPQVSSYEQYF	TGCGCCAGCAGCTTGGTCCCGCAGGTCAGCTCCTACGAGCAGTACTTC
15	TRBV5-5	-	-	TRBJ1-4	CASSLVSQGDEKLFF	TGTGCCAGCAGCTTGGTATCACAGGGAGATGAAAAACTGTTTTTT
16	TRBV14	-	-	TRBJ2-2	CASSPVGGTNTGELFF	TGTGCCAGCAGCCCGGTTGGAGGAACGAACACCGGGGAGCTGTTTTTT
14	TRBV29-1	once	-	TRBJ2-2	CSVYRDANTGELFF	TGCAGCGTTTACAGAGATGCGAACACCGGGGAGCTGTTTTTT
13	TRBV30	-	-	TRBJ2-4	CAWSVLASSIQYF	TGTGCCTGGAGTGTACTAGCTAGTAGCATTCAGTACTTC
18	TRBV10-3	few	TRBD1	TRBJ1-4	CAISESTGGGLWDEKLFF	TGTGCCATCAGTGAGTCTACAGGGGGCGGCCTATGGGATGAAAAACTGTTTTTT
15	TRBV2	few	-	TRBJ1-2	CASSESPGPNYGYTF	TGTGCCAGCAGTGAAAGTCCAGGGCCAAACTATGGCTACACCTTC
15	TRBV4-1	-	-	TRBJ1-1	CASSQATGMNTEAFF	TGCGCCAGCAGCCAAGCAACAGGGATGAACACTGAAGCTTTCTTT
14	TRBV5-6	-	TRBD1	TRBJ2-7	CASSLQGLSYEQYF	TGTGCCAGCAGCTTACAGGGGTTGTCCTACGAGCAGTACTTC
15	TRBV15	-	-	TRBJ2-2	CATSRGNSYTGELFF	TGTGCCACCAGCAGAGGGAACAGTTACACCGGGGAGCTGTTTTTT
15	TRBV28	-	-	TRBJ1-3	CASSLTGISGNTIYF	TGTGCCAGCAGTCTCACAGGGATCTCTGGAAACACCATATATTTT
14	TRBV6-4	-	TRBD2	TRBJ2-3	CASSLAGEGDTQYF	TGTGCCAGCAGTCTAGCGGGAGAGGGAGATACGCAGTATTTT
13	TRBV7-9	-	-	TRBJ1-1	CASSLSGNTEAFF	TGTGCCAGCAGCTTATCGGGGAACACTGAAGCTTTCTTT
13	TRBV30	-	-	TRBJ1-2	CAWRDSGNYGYTF	TGTGCCTGGAGGGACAGTGGAAACTATGGCTACACCTTC
12	TRBV30	-	-	TRBJ1-6	CAWGREGSPLHF	TGTGCCTGGGGTCGGGAAGGCTCACCCCTCCACTTT
17	TRBV15	-	TRBD2	TRBJ2-1	CATSGRLAGGVYNEQFF	TGTGCCACCAGCGGCCGACTAGCGGGAGGTGTCTACAATGAGCAGTTCTTC
16	TRBV27	-	TRBD2	TRBJ2-7	CASSPSGTGDVYEQYF	TGTGCCAGCAGCCCTAGCGGGACGGGGGACGTCTACGAGCAGTACTTC
17	TRBV19	-	TRBD1	TRBJ1-1	CASSTRYRGALDTEAFF	TGTGCCAGTAGTACGAGGTACAGGGGCGCTTTGGACACTGAAGCTTTCTTT
14	TRBV28	-	-	TRBJ2-3	CASGGAVSTDTQYF	TGTGCCAGCGGAGGGGCCGTAAGCACAGATACGCAGTATTTT
14	TRBV11-2	once	TRBD2	TRBJ2-1	CASSSRDYYNEQFF	TGTGCCAGCAGCTCACGGGACTACTACAATGAGCAGTTCTTC
14	TRBV5-1	-	TRBD2	TRBJ2-3	CASSHGLAQGTQYF	TGCGCCAGCAGCCACGGACTAGCACAAGGTACGCAGTATTTT
14	TRBV7-8	-	TRBD1	TRBJ1-3	CASSSTGFGNTIYF	TGTGCCAGCAGCTCGACAGGGTTCGGAAACACCATATATTTT
16	TRBV7-8	few	TRBD2	TRBJ2-7	CASSYQREGPPYEQYF	TGTGCCAGCAGCTACCAGCGGGAGGGTCCACCCTACGAGCAGTACTTC